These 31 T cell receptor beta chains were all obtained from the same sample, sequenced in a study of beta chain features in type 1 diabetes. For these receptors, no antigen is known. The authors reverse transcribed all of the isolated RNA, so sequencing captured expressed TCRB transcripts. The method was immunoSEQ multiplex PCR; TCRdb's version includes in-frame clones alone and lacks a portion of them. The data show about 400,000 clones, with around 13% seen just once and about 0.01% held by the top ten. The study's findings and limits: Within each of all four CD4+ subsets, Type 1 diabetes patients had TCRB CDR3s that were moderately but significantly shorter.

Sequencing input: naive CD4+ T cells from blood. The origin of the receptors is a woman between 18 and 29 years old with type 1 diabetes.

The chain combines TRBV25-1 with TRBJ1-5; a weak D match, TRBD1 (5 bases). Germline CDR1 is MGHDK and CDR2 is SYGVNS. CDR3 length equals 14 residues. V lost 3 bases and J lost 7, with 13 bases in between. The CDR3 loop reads CASSEAGSTQPQHF. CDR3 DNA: TGTGCCAGCAGTGAGGCAGGGTCAACACAGCCCCAGCATTTT.

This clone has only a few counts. The CDR3 DNA reads TGCAGCGTTTTACAGGTCCTCAACTATGGCTACACCTTC. This codes for CSVLQVLNYGYTF. The J gene is TRBJ1-2, the V gene TRBV29-1; D may be TRBD1 (5 bases). V was shortened by 5 bases and J by 2 bases, with 12 bases between the two germline ends. Germline values: CDR1 SQVTM, CDR2 ANQGSEA. The CDR3 extends over 13 amino acids.

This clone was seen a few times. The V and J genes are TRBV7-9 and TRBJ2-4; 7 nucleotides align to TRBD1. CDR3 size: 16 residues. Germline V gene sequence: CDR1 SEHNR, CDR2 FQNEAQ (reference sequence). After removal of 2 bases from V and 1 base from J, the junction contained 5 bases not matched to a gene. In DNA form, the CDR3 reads TGTGCCAGCAGCTTATTACAGGGGATGGCCAAAAACATTCAGTACTTC. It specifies CASSLLQGMAKNIQYF.

The CDR3: CASSPRLEGTQYF. The DNA of the CDR3 is TGCGCCAGCAGCCCCCGACTAGAGGGTACGCAGTATTTT. The V and J genes are TRBV4-3 and TRBJ2-3; D might be TRBD2 (6 bases). The CDR3 spans 13 residues. The V gene's germline CDR1 is LGHNA and CDR2 YSLEER. V was trimmed by 4 bases and J by 8 bases, leaving 13 bases between them.

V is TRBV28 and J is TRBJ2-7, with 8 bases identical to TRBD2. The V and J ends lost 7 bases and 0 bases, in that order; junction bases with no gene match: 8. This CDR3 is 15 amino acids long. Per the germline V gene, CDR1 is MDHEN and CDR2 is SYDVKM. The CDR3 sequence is CASINTAGGSYEQYF. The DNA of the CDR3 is TGTGCCAGCATCAATACCGCGGGGGGCTCCTACGAGCAGTACTTC.

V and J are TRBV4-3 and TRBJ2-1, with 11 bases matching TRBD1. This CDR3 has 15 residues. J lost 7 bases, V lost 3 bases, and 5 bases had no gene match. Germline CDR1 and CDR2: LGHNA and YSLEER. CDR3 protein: CASSHGQGAGNEQFF. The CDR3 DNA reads TGCGCCAGCAGCCACGGACAGGGGGCGGGGAATGAGCAGTTCTTC.

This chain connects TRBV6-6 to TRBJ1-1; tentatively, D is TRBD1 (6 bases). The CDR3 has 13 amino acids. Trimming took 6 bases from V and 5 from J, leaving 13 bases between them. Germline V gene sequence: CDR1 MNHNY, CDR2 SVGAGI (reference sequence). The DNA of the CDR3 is TGTGCCAGCAGCCCGGGAGGGGGGACTGAAGCTTTCTTT. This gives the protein CASSPGGGTEAFF.

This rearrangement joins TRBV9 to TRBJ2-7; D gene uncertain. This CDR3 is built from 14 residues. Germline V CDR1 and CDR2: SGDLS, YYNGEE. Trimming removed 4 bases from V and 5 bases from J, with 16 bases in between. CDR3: CASSLRISDHEQYF. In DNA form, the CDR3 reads TGTGCCAGCAGCTTGCGGATAAGTGATCACGAGCAGTACTTC.

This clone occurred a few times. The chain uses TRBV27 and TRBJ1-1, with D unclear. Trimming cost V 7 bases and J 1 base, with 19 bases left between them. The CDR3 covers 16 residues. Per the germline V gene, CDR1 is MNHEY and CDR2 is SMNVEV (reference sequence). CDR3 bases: TGTGCCAGCACCCGGGGAATGAATTGGGGGAACACTGAAGCTTTCTTT. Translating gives CASTRGMNWGNTEAFF.

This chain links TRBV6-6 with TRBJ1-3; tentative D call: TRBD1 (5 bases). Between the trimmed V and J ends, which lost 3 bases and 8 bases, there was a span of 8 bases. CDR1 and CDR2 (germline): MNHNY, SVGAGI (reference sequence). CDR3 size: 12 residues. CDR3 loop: CASSYRGDTIYF. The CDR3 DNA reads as TGTGCCAGCAGTTATCGGGGGGACACCATATATTTT.

The CDR3 coding sequence is TGTGCCAGCAGCCAGGGACAGGCGGGCACTGAAGCTTTCTTT. Encoded protein: CASSQGQAGTEAFF. This sequence joins TRBV7-9 and TRBJ1-1; 8 bases match TRBD1. Unmatched junction bases numbered 6, after V lost 5 bases and J lost 4 bases. CDR1 and CDR2 from the germline V gene are SEHNR and FQNEAQ (reference sequence). This CDR3 comprises 14 residues.

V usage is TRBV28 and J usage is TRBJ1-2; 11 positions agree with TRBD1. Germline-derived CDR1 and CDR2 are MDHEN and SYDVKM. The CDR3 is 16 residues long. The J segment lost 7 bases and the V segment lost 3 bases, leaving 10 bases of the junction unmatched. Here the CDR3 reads CASSLADRGHFGGYTF. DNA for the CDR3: TGTGCCAGCAGTTTGGCGGACAGGGGGCATTTTGGTGGCTACACCTTC.

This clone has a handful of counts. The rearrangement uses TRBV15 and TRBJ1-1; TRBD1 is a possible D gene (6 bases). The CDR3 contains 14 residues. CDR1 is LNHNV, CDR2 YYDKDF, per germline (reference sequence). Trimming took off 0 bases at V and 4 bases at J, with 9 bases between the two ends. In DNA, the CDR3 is TGTGCCACCAGCAGAGATAGGACAGCCACTGAAGCTTTCTTT. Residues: CATSRDRTATEAFF.

CDR3 in amino acids: CASSPPGEGRTEAFF. CDR3 nucleotide sequence: TGTGCCAGCTCACCACCGGGGGAGGGAAGAACTGAAGCTTTCTTT. The rearrangement joins TRBV18 to TRBJ1-1, with D possibly TRBD1 on 5 matching bases. The germline V and J ends were trimmed by 0 bases and 5 bases, with 13 bases remaining between them. The CDR3 loop spans 15 amino acids. From germline, CDR1 is KGHSH and CDR2 LQKENI.

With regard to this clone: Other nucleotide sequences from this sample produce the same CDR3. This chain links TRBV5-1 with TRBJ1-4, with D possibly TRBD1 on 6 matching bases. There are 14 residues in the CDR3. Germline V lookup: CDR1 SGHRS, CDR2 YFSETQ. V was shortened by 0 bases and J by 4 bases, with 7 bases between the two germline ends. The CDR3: CASSLDRVNEKLFF. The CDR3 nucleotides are TGCGCCAGCAGCTTGGACAGGGTTAATGAAAAACTGTTTTTT.

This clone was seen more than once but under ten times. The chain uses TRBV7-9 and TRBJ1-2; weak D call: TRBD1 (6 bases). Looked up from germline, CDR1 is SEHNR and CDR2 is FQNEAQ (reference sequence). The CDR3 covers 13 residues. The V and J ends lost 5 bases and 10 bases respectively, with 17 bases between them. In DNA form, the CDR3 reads TGTGCCAGCAGCCCCCGGGACACCCTCTACTACACCTTC. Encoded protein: CASSPRDTLYYTF.

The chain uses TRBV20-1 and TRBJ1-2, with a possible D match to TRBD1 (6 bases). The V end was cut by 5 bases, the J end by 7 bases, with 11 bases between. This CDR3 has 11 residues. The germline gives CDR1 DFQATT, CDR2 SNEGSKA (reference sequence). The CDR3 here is CSAVGTTGYTF. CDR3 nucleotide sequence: TGCAGTGCTGTTGGGACAACTGGCTACACCTTC.

The CDR3, as DNA: TGTGCCAGTAGTATCCTACTCAGGACAGGGGTCGGTAGCAATCAGCCCCAGCATTTT. Translated, it gives CASSILLRTGVGSNQPQHF. The V gene is TRBV19, the J gene TRBJ1-5; 9 bases are shared with TRBD1. Germline V gene lookup returns CDR1 LNHDA and CDR2 SQIVND (reference sequence). V dropped 3 bases and J dropped 0; count of bases not matched to a gene: 12. This CDR3 contains 19 residues.

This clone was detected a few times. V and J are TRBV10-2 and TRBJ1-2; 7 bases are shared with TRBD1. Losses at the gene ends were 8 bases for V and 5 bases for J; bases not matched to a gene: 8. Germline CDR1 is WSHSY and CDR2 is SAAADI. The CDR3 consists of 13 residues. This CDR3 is CASGDSQGYGYTF. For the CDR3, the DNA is TGCGCCAGCGGGGACAGCCAGGGGTATGGCTACACCTTC.

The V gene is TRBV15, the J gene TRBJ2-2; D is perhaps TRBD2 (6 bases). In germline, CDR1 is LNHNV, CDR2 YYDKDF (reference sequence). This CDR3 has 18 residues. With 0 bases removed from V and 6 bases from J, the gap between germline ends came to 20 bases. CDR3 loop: CATSRDPTRTPGAGELFF. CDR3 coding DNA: TGTGCCACCAGCAGAGACCCCACGAGGACCCCGGGAGCCGGGGAGCTGTTTTTT.

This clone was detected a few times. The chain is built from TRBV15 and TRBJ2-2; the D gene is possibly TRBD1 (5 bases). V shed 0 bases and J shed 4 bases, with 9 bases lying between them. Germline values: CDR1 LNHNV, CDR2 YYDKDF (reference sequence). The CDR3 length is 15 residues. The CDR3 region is CATSRDRVSTGELFF. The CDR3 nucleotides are TGTGCCACCAGCAGAGACAGGGTCAGCACCGGGGAGCTGTTTTTT.

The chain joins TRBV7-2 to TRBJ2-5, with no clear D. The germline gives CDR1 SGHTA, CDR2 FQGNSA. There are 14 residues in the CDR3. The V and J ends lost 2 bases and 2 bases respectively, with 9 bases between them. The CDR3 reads CASSLFPEQETQYF. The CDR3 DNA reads TGTGCCAGCAGCTTATTTCCGGAGCAAGAGACCCAGTACTTC.

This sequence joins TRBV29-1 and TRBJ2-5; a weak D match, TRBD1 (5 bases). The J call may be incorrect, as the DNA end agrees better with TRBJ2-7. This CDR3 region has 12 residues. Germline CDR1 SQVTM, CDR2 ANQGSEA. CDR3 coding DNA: TGCAGCGGAAGGTCAGGGTTAGACGAGCAGTACTTC. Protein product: CSGRSGLDEQYF.

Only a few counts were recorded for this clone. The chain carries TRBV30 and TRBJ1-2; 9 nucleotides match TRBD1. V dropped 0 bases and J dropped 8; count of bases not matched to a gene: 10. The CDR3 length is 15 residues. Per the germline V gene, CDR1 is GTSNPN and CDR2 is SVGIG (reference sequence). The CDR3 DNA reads TGTGCCTGGAGTGTACCCGACAGGGGGTACGGGGGCTACACCTTC. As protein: CAWSVPDRGYGGYTF.

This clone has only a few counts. CDR3 region: CASSSATSTNEQFF. The CDR3 region has the DNA TGTGCCAGCAGCTCCGCTACTAGCACCAATGAGCAGTTCTTC. The rearrangement uses TRBV5-4 and TRBJ2-1, with a tentative D call TRBD2 (6 bases). Germline lookup yields CDR1 SGHNT and CDR2 YYREEE (reference sequence). The V end lost 3 bases, the J end lost 6 bases, and 13 bases lay between the germline ends. This CDR3 is 14 amino acids long. Full variable domain (missing parts from reference TRBV5-4 and TRBJ2-1): ETGVTQSPTHLIKTRGQQVTLRCSSQSGHNTVSWYQQALGQGPQFIFQYYREEENGRGNFPPRFSGLQFPNYSSELNVNALELDDSALYLCASSSATSTNEQFFGPGTRLTVL.

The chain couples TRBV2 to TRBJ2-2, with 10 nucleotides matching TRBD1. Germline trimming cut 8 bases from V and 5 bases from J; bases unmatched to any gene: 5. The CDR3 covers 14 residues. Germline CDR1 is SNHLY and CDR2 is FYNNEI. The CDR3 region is CASLGQGETGELFF. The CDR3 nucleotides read TGTGCCAGCCTCGGACAGGGGGAGACCGGGGAGCTGTTTTTT.

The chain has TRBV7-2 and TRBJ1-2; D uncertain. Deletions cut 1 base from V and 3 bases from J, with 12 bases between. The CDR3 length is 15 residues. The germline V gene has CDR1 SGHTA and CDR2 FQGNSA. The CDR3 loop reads CASSLVEGKDYGYTF. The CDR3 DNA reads TGTGCCAGCAGCTTAGTCGAGGGAAAGGACTATGGCTACACCTTC.

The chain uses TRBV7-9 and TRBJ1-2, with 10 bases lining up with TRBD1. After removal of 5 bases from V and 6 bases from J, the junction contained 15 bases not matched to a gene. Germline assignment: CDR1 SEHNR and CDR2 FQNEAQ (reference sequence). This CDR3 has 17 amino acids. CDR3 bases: TGTGCCAGCAGCAGGGGACAGGGGACAGGCCCTCGGGATGGCTACACCTTC. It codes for CASSRGQGTGPRDGYTF.

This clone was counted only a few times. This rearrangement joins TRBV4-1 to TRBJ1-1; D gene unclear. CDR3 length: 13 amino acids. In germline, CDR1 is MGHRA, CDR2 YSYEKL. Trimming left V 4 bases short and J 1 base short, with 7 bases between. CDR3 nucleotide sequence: TGCGCCAGCAGCCCGGGGAAGAACACTGAAGCTTTCTTT. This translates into CASSPGKNTEAFF.

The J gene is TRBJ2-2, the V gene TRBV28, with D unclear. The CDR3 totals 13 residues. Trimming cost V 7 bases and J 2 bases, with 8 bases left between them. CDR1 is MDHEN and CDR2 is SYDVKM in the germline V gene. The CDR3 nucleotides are TGTGCCAGCACCAACACCAACACCGGGGAGCTGTTTTTT. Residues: CASTNTNTGELFF. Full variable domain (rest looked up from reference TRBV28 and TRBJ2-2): DVKVTQSSRYLVKRTGEKVFLECVQDMDHENMFWYRQDPGLGLRLIYFSYDVKMKEKGDIPEGYSVSREKKERFSLILESASTNQTSMYLCASTNTNTGELFFGEGSRLTVL.

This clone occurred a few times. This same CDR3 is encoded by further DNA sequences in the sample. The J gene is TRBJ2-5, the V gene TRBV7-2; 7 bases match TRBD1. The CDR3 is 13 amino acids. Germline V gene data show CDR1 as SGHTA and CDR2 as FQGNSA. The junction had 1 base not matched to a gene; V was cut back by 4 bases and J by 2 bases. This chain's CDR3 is CASSSGQQETQYF. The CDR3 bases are TGTGCCAGCAGCTCGGGACAGCAAGAGACCCAGTACTTC.